This T cell receptor beta chain originates from a study of CD8 T cells in Susac syndrome. The individuals used as controls were healthy donors who had been matched for both age and sex. Both CD4+ and CD8+ T cells were negatively isolated, and TEMRA cells underwent FACS enrichment. RNA amounts of roughly 0.45 to 1 ug underwent reverse transcription with random hexamers. Multiplex immunoSEQ PCR targeted 54 Vbeta and 13 Jbeta TCR beta segments. TCRdb called the immunoSEQ multiplex PCR reads again in MiXCR, with one record for every CDR3 protein. The profile covers some 190,000 distinct CDR3 sequences, with about 95% appearing a single time and about 0.1% taken by the ten largest. Germline V CDR1 and CDR2: SGHRS, YFSETQ. Between the trimmed V and J ends, which lost 3 bases and 8 bases, there was a span of 15 bases. This CDR3 is 14 amino acids long.

This chain joins TRBV5-1 and TRBJ2-1, with D tentatively TRBD1 or TRBD2 (6 bases each). The clonotype originates from a human donor in good health. Sequencing input: CD4+ T cells from PBMCs. CDR3 in amino acids: CASSWGDKSDEQFF. Written as DNA, the CDR3 is TGCGCCAGCAGCTGGGGGGACAAGTCGGATGAGCAGTTCTTC.